These 12 T cell receptor beta chains were sequenced from one sample in a study of cytomegalovirus exposure and HLA in healthy donors. The PCR employed 60 Vbeta primers together with 13 Jbeta primers. Only in-frame clones appear in the TCRdb table, and some are missing; sequencing was by immunoSEQ multiplex PCR. The sample table includes some 150,000 clones. The sample comprised PBMCs. All receptors come from a woman between 18 and 30 years old in good health and CMV-seronegative.

The V gene is TRBV6-4, the J gene TRBJ1-5; 12 nucleotides align to TRBD1. The CDR3 runs to 18 residues. The V segment lost 2 bases and the J segment 3 bases; nucleotides outside the gene matches: 8. Looked up from germline, CDR1 is MRHNA and CDR2 is SNTAGT. The CDR3, as DNA: TGTGCCAGCAGTGACATTATGGGACAGGGGGCGCACAATCAGCCCCAGCATTTT. Translating gives CASSDIMGQGAHNQPQHF.

The V gene is TRBV7-9, the J gene TRBJ1-4; D unclear. The CDR3 is 13 residues long. Germline assignment: CDR1 SEHNR and CDR2 FQNEAQ (reference sequence). Trimming shortened V by 1 base and J by 7 bases, and 7 bases separated the two germline ends. CDR3 loop: CASSLGGREKLFF. The CDR3 DNA sequence: TGTGCCAGCAGCTTAGGAGGTCGTGAAAAACTGTTTTTT.

The chain links TRBV7-9 to TRBJ1-4; 8 bases agree with TRBD1. With 6 bases clipped from V and 2 bases from J, the junction kept 8 bases outside the gene matches. In germline, CDR1 is SEHNR, CDR2 FQNEAQ (reference sequence). CDR3 length: 16 amino acids. The CDR3 region has the DNA TGTGCCAGCAGGGGGACAGGTCTATCCACTAATGAAAAACTGTTTTTT. This sequence encodes CASRGTGLSTNEKLFF.

This chain joins TRBV6-1 and TRBJ1-1; D might be TRBD1 (6 bases). Deletions cut 7 bases from V and 4 bases from J, with 13 bases between. Germline V gene data show CDR1 as MNHNS and CDR2 as SASEGT. The CDR3 has 13 amino acids. DNA for the CDR3: TGTGCCAGCACCCTTTTAGGGGGCACTGAAGCTTTCTTT. This codes for CASTLLGGTEAFF.

This chain links TRBV2 with TRBJ2-3, with D uncertain. Germline-derived CDR1 and CDR2 are SNHLY and FYNNEI. With 4 bases removed from V and 1 base from J, the gap between germline ends came to 9 bases. The CDR3 is 14 amino acids. The CDR3 spells CASSGVAGTDTQYF. The CDR3 DNA is TGTGCCAGCAGTGGGGTGGCGGGCACAGATACGCAGTATTTT.

The rearrangement joins TRBV27 to TRBJ1-3, with TRBD1 identical over 9 bases. CDR1 and CDR2 (germline): MNHEY, SMNVEV (reference sequence). Unmatched junction bases numbered 1, after V lost 6 bases and J lost 4 bases. The CDR3 extends over 13 amino acids. CDR3 in amino acids: CASRGQGGNTIYF. CDR3 nucleotide sequence: TGTGCCAGCAGGGGACAGGGCGGAAACACCATATATTTT.

The V gene is TRBV19, the J gene TRBJ2-7; 7 bases fit TRBD2. This CDR3 region has 16 residues. Germline trimming cut 5 bases from V and 3 bases from J; bases unmatched to any gene: 13. The germline V gene encodes CDR1 LNHDA and CDR2 SQIVND (reference sequence). CDR3 loop: CASSWGLIGDYYEQYF. CDR3 coding DNA: TGTGCCAGTAGTTGGGGACTAATCGGGGATTACTACGAGCAGTACTTC.

This sequence joins TRBV19 and TRBJ2-3; 10 positions agree with TRBD1. Germline V gene lookup returns CDR1 LNHDA and CDR2 SQIVND (reference sequence). The CDR3 loop spans 17 amino acids. The V segment lost 0 bases and the J segment 10 bases; nucleotides outside the gene matches: 13. CDR3 amino acids: CASSIETWDRGARAQYF. The CDR3 nucleotides are TGTGCCAGTAGTATAGAGACGTGGGACAGGGGCGCCAGAGCGCAGTATTTT.

The CDR3 nucleotides are TGCGCCAGCAGCTTAGGGGCCAGGGAAGGAGAGACCCAGTACTTC. Amino acids: CASSLGAREGETQYF. V gene TRBV5-1 combines with J gene TRBJ2-5; D is possibly TRBD1 (5 bases). The CDR3 extends over 15 amino acids. Germline lookup yields CDR1 SGHRS and CDR2 YFSETQ. Trimming shortened V by 2 bases and J by 4 bases, and 15 bases separated the two germline ends.

The V call is TRBV9, the J call TRBJ2-5; D call uncertain. The V gene lost 0 bases and the J gene lost 6 bases, with 18 bases spanning the gap. CDR3 length: 16 residues. Germline CDR1 SGDLS, CDR2 YYNGEE. CDR3 amino acids: CASSVGPSQFIQTQYF. DNA of the CDR3: TGTGCCAGCAGCGTAGGGCCGTCTCAGTTTATACAGACCCAGTACTTC. Looking up the rest from reference TRBV9 and TRBJ2-5 gives the full variable domain: DSGVTQTPKHLITATGQRVTLRCSPRSGDLSVYWYQQSLDQGLQFLIQYYNGEERAKGNILERFSAQQFPDLHSELNLSSLELGDSALYFCASSVGPSQFIQTQYFGPGTRLLVL.

This chain connects TRBV11-2 to TRBJ2-7; TRBD1 might be the D (5 bases). V lost 4 bases to trimming and J lost 0 bases, with 10 bases between them. Germline V CDR1 and CDR2: SGHAT, FQNNGV. The CDR3 runs 14 residues. The CDR3 loop is CASSSQGSSYEQYV. The CDR3, as DNA: TGTGCCAGCAGCTCGCAGGGAAGCTCCTACGAGCAGTACGTC.

V is TRBV6-5 and J is TRBJ1-5; D call uncertain. The germline V and J ends were trimmed by 4 bases and 6 bases, with 10 bases remaining between them. Germline lookup yields CDR1 MNHEY and CDR2 SVGAGI. CDR3 length: 13 residues. Written as DNA, the CDR3 is TGTGCCAGCAGTTCGGGTGTAAGTCAGCCCCAGCATTTT. Protein product: CASSSGVSQPQHF.